Each of the 30 T cell receptor beta chains below was sequenced from the same sample in a study of blood T cell repertoires in COVID-19. The table came from immunoSEQ multiplex PCR; TCRdb's copy has only in-frame clones and leaves some out. The sample has under 60,000 clones, about 80% seen once. The sequencing input was peripheral blood. These receptors were collected from a man between 60 and 75 years old with acute or convalescent COVID-19.

The chain recombines TRBV29-1 with TRBJ2-2; 12 bases are a match to TRBD2. The CDR3 contains 17 residues. Germline trimming cut 7 bases from V and 2 bases from J; bases unmatched to any gene: 11. CDR1 and CDR2 from the germline V gene are SQVTM and ANQGSEA. This CDR3 reads CSARFTSGGINTGELFF. As DNA, the CDR3 is TGCAGCGCCCGGTTTACTAGCGGGGGGATTAACACCGGGGAGCTGTTTTTT.

This chain uses TRBV18 with TRBJ1-2; 8 nucleotides line up with TRBD1. CDR3 length equals 13 residues. CDR1 is KGHSH and CDR2 is LQKENI in the germline V gene. V shed 6 bases, J shed 7 bases, and the junction held 7 bases outside the gene matches. Here the CDR3 reads CASSQTGEGGYTF. The CDR3 bases are TGTGCCAGCTCTCAGACAGGGGAAGGTGGCTACACCTTC.

The chain recombines TRBV3-1 (or the pseudogene TRBV3-2) with TRBJ2-7, with D possibly being TRBD1 (5 bases). This CDR3 is 14 amino acids long. Germline CDR1 reads LGHDT; CDR2 reads YNNKEL (reference sequence). Trimming removed 3 bases from V and 0 bases from J, with 9 bases in between. As DNA, the CDR3 is TGTGCCAGCAGCCACGGACACGGCTCCTACGAGCAGTACTTC. Its translation is CASSHGHGSYEQYF.

The rearrangement joins TRBV5-6 to TRBJ2-3, with 11 bases matching TRBD2. With 5 bases clipped from V and 2 bases from J, the junction kept 7 bases outside the gene matches. The CDR3 length is 16 residues. The germline V gene encodes CDR1 SGHDT and CDR2 YYEEEE. CDR3 sequence: CASRGTSGLYTDTQYF. The CDR3 nucleotides read TGTGCCAGCAGGGGGACTAGCGGACTCTACACAGATACGCAGTATTTT.

The chain carries TRBV4-3 and TRBJ2-3; 7 bases are shared with TRBD1. The V and J ends lost 1 base and 5 bases, in that order; junction bases with no gene match: 9. The length of the CDR3 is 16 residues. The germline V gene encodes CDR1 LGHNA and CDR2 YSLEER. The CDR3 protein is CASSQVNRGTGDTQYF. The CDR3 nucleotides read TGCGCCAGCAGCCAAGTGAACAGGGGCACCGGAGATACGCAGTATTTT.

This clone was seen only a few times. CDR3 amino acids: CASSLNRASNYEQYF. In DNA, the CDR3 is TGTGCCAGCAGCTTGAACAGGGCTTCCAACTACGAGCAGTACTTC. This chain links TRBV5-6 with TRBJ2-7, with D possibly matching TRBD1 (6 bases). V dropped 1 base and J dropped 3 bases, with 14 bases sitting between them. CDR1 is SGHDT and CDR2 is YYEEEE in the germline V gene. The CDR3 extends over 15 amino acids.

V usage is TRBV7-7 and J usage is TRBJ2-5, with D perhaps matching TRBD1 (5 bases). The V gene's germline CDR1 is SSHAT and CDR2 FNYEAQ (reference sequence). Between the trimmed V and J ends, which lost 5 bases and 5 bases, there was a span of 12 bases. This CDR3 has 13 residues. Here the CDR3 DNA reads TGTGCCAGCAGCCCTCAGGGTTGGGAGACCCAGTACTTC. This sequence encodes CASSPQGWETQYF.

The V gene is TRBV10-2, the J gene TRBJ2-3; the D is unclear. There are 13 residues in the CDR3. Per the germline V gene, CDR1 is WSHSY and CDR2 is SAAADI. V was trimmed by 2 bases and J by 2 bases, leaving 5 bases between them. CDR3 loop: CASSEHYTDTQYF. The CDR3 bases are TGCGCCAGCAGTGAGCACTACACAGATACGCAGTATTTT.

This chain links TRBV9 with TRBJ1-2; D call uncertain. Germline loops: CDR1 SGDLS, CDR2 YYNGEE. This CDR3 has 13 residues. Trimming shortened V by 3 bases and J by 7 bases, and 13 bases separated the two germline ends. In DNA form, the CDR3 reads TGTGCCAGCAGCGAGGCCTCAGGTTCTGGCTACACCTTC. This translates into CASSEASGSGYTF.

The rearrangement joins TRBV5-5 to TRBJ2-2, with a tentative D call TRBD1 (5 bases). Between the trimmed V and J ends, which lost 9 bases and 8 bases, there was a span of 20 bases. The V gene's germline CDR1 is SGHKS and CDR2 YYEKEE (reference sequence). The CDR3 loop spans 14 amino acids. The CDR3 sequence is CATELESGFGELFF. CDR3 sequence (DNA): TGTGCCACCGAACTCGAATCAGGGTTTGGGGAGCTGTTTTTT.

The chain is built from TRBV2 and TRBJ1-1; a possible D gene is TRBD1 (6 bases). Germline-derived CDR1 and CDR2 are SNHLY and FYNNEI. V gave up 4 bases and J gave up 1 base, with 10 bases separating them. This CDR3 region has 14 residues. Written as DNA, the CDR3 is TGTGCCAGCAGTGTCAAGGGGGAGAACACTGAAGCTTTCTTT. The encoded protein is CASSVKGENTEAFF.

The chain couples TRBV27 to TRBJ1-2, with 11 bases that match TRBD1. Germline V gives CDR1 MNHEY, CDR2 SMNVEV (reference sequence). CDR3 length: 16 residues. The V gene end was trimmed by 5 bases and the J gene end by 3 bases; junction bases not matched to a gene: 8. The CDR3 sequence: CASSAWTGGMDYGYTF. As DNA, the CDR3 is TGTGCCAGCAGTGCCTGGACAGGGGGCATGGACTATGGCTACACCTTC.

This clone was seen more than once but under ten times. The chain links TRBV4-3 to TRBJ2-7; TRBD1 aligns across 10 bases. V trimming: 3 bases; J trimming: 6 bases; junction bases outside the gene matches: 5. From germline, CDR1 is LGHNA and CDR2 YSLEER. This CDR3 region has 14 residues. The CDR3 bases are TGCGCCAGCAGCCACCGACAGGGGGCTGGCGAGCAGTACTTC. This codes for CASSHRQGAGEQYF.

This clone was counted a few times. The chain carries TRBV4-1 and TRBJ2-4; 8 bases map to TRBD2. Germline lookup yields CDR1 MGHRA and CDR2 YSYEKL. The J segment lost 5 bases and the V segment lost 4 bases, leaving 4 bases of the junction unmatched. The CDR3 is 14 residues long. The CDR3 DNA reads as TGCGCCAGCAGCCCGGGGGGGACGGAAAACATTCAGTACTTC. It is translated as CASSPGGTENIQYF.

This chain joins TRBV28 and TRBJ1-5, with 7 bases fitting TRBD1. The V and J ends lost 6 bases and 2 bases, in that order; junction bases with no gene match: 10. The CDR3 sequence is 16 residues long. Per germline, CDR1 MDHEN and CDR2 SYDVKM. Written as DNA, the CDR3 is TGTGCCAGCAGAAGGGACAGAGTCTGGGGCAATCAGCCCCAGCATTTT. It encodes CASRRDRVWGNQPQHF.

The chain has TRBV5-1 and TRBJ1-2; D is unresolved. V dropped 4 bases and J dropped 4 bases, with 14 bases sitting between them. The germline V gene has CDR1 SGHRS and CDR2 YFSETQ. The CDR3 has 14 residues. The CDR3 DNA sequence: TGCGCCAGCAGCGGCAACGGGGATAGCTATGGCTACACCTTC. This codes for CASSGNGDSYGYTF.

The DNA for the CDR3 is TGTGCCAGCTCACAACAAGGACAGGGAAATTCACCCCTCCACTTT. Amino acids: CASSQQGQGNSPLHF. This sequence joins TRBV18 and TRBJ1-6; 8 nucleotides agree with TRBD1. CDR3 length: 15 residues. CDR1 is KGHSH, CDR2 LQKENI, per germline. Trimming took 4 bases from V and 7 from J; bases not matched to a gene: 6.

The chain couples TRBV29-1 to TRBJ1-2; 7 positions agree with TRBD1. Germline CDR1 and CDR2: SQVTM and ANQGSEA. The V and J ends lost 6 bases and 2 bases, in that order; junction bases with no gene match: 3. This CDR3 contains 12 residues. The CDR3, as DNA: TGCAGCGTCCAGGACAGGAACTATGGCTACACCTTC. It is translated as CSVQDRNYGYTF.

The chain couples TRBV3-1 (or the pseudogene TRBV3-2) to TRBJ1-2; D is perhaps TRBD1 (5 bases). V was trimmed by 0 bases and J by 6 bases, leaving 14 bases between them. Germline lookup yields CDR1 LGHDT and CDR2 YNNKEL (reference sequence). The CDR3 is made up of 15 amino acids. The CDR3 is CASSQDNRLLNGYTF. The DNA for the CDR3 is TGTGCCAGCAGCCAAGATAACAGGTTACTGAATGGCTACACCTTC.

V is TRBV7-9 and J is TRBJ2-7, with 10 bases fitting TRBD1. Germline CDR1 reads SEHNR; CDR2 reads FQNEAQ (reference sequence). Trimming took 5 bases from V and 3 from J; bases not matched to a gene: 4. CDR3 length: 14 amino acids. The CDR3 DNA reads TGTGCCAGCAGCCTCGGGACAGGGGTCTACGAGCAGTACTTC. Its protein is CASSLGTGVYEQYF.

This clone was seen a few times. The chain uses TRBV5-1 and TRBJ1-2, with D maybe TRBD1 (5 bases). Trimming left V 4 bases short and J 5 bases short, with 12 bases between. The CDR3 runs to 13 residues. CDR1 and CDR2 (germline): SGHRS, YFSETQ. The CDR3: CASSTAGKYGYTF. The CDR3 nucleotides read TGCGCCAGCAGCACGGCAGGGAAGTATGGCTACACCTTC. Together with reference TRBV5-1 and TRBJ1-2, the CDR3 gives the full variable domain: KAGVTQTPRYLIKTRGQQVTLSCSPISGHRSVSWYQQTPGQGLQFLFEYFSETQRNKGNFPGRFSGRQFSNSRSEMNVSTLELGDSALYLCASSTAGKYGYTFGSGTRLTVV.

This chain uses TRBV5-1 with TRBJ1-1; possible D gene TRBD1, 6 bases. Germline V gives CDR1 SGHRS, CDR2 YFSETQ. Trimming shortened V by 1 base and J by 0 bases, and 13 bases separated the two germline ends. The CDR3 runs to 16 residues. The CDR3: CASSLRTEGLNTEAFF. The DNA for the CDR3 is TGCGCCAGCAGCTTGAGGACAGAGGGGTTGAACACTGAAGCTTTCTTT.

Only one count was recorded for this clone. The chain recombines TRBV24-1 with TRBJ1-2; 12 nucleotides agree with TRBD1. In germline, CDR1 is KGHDR, CDR2 SFDVKD. The CDR3 has 19 residues. Germline trimming cut 0 bases from V and 5 bases from J; bases unmatched to any gene: 12. The CDR3 here is CATSDLRGTGGAGTYGYTF. In nucleotides, the CDR3 is TGTGCCACCAGTGATTTGCGAGGGACAGGGGGCGCGGGGACTTATGGCTACACCTTC.

V gene TRBV5-4 combines with J gene TRBJ1-2; 9 nucleotides line up with TRBD1. There are 14 residues in the CDR3. The ends lost 3 bases at V and 6 bases at J; junction bases unmatched: 6. In germline, CDR1 is SGHNT, CDR2 YYREEE (reference sequence). CDR3 coding DNA: TGTGCCAGCAGCTGGGGACAGGGCTTTGATGGCTACACCTTC. Encoded protein: CASSWGQGFDGYTF.

This clone has a count of ten or more. The chain combines TRBV10-3 with TRBJ2-2; D is unclear. CDR1 and CDR2 (germline): ENHRY, SYGVKD. The V end was cut by 6 bases, the J end by 4 bases, with 12 bases between. This CDR3 spans 14 amino acids. The CDR3 sequence: CAIRTDPGTGELFF. DNA of the CDR3: TGTGCCATCAGAACAGACCCTGGCACCGGGGAGCTGTTTTTT.

This clone has more than one count but fewer than ten. The rearrangement uses TRBV11-2 and TRBJ2-2, with D perhaps TRBD1 (5 bases). V lost 1 base to trimming and J lost 6 bases, with 12 bases between them. Germline V gives CDR1 SGHAT, CDR2 FQNNGV. The CDR3 consists of 15 residues. CDR3 sequence reads: CASSLAGPEAGELFF. DNA of the CDR3: TGTGCCAGCAGCTTAGCAGGGCCCGAGGCCGGGGAGCTGTTTTTT.

The rearrangement links TRBV9 to TRBJ2-1, with 12 bases matching TRBD2. V trimming: 0 bases; J trimming: 2 bases; junction bases outside the gene matches: 9. CDR3 length equals 19 residues. The germline V gene encodes CDR1 SGDLS and CDR2 YYNGEE. The CDR3 protein is CASSVATTSGGPTYNEQFF. The DNA of the CDR3 is TGTGCCAGCAGCGTAGCTACGACTAGCGGGGGCCCCACCTACAATGAGCAGTTCTTC.

In DNA form, the CDR3 reads TGTGCCAGTACACCAAAACAGGGGTCATCTGGAAACACCATATATTTT. It codes for CASTPKQGSSGNTIYF. This chain uses TRBV19 with TRBJ1-3; 7 bases match TRBD1. The CDR3 covers 16 residues. With 7 bases clipped from V and 1 base from J, the junction kept 10 bases outside the gene matches. From germline, CDR1 is LNHDA and CDR2 SQIVND (reference sequence).

V and J are TRBV5-8 and TRBJ1-1; D call uncertain. V was clipped by 4 bases and J by 6 bases, with 31 bases between them. Germline V lookup: CDR1 SGHTS, CDR2 YDEGEE. CDR3 length equals 19 residues. CDR3 sequence: CASSRHWRRERVGVPEAFF. CDR3 in DNA: TGTGCCAGCAGCCGGCACTGGCGGCGGGAACGGGTCGGGGTACCTGAAGCTTTCTTT.

The rearrangement uses TRBV12-5 and TRBJ1-4; D uncertain. Germline V gene data show CDR1 as LGHNT and CDR2 as FRNRAP. The CDR3 totals 15 residues. With 7 bases removed from V and 0 bases from J, the gap between germline ends came to 12 bases. The CDR3 DNA follows: TGTGCTAGTGCCGCGGATAAGTCAACTAATGAAAAACTGTTTTTT. Protein product: CASAADKSTNEKLFF.